Listed below are T cell receptor beta chains from one sample, sequenced in a study of blood T cell repertoires in COVID-19. Here immunoSEQ multiplex PCR was the method, and the copy in TCRdb shows in-frame clones only, minus some. In the table there are 270,000 or so clones, 65% to 85% of which are singletons. Material for sequencing was PBMCs or T cells enriched from blood (not recorded which). These receptors all come from a man aged 50 or older who had recovered from COVID-19. The CDR3 runs from the conserved cysteine through the conserved F or W. The order of the fields is V gene, J gene, D gene, clone size, CDR3 DNA, CDR3 protein. A D gene is named only where the DNA matches it firmly. Some rows mark clone size as missing; the rest say once, few, many or name a class of expanded clone.

V gene: TRBV2
J gene: TRBJ2-2
D gene: TRBD2
clone size: NA
CDR3 DNA: TGTGCCAGCAGGGGTCTAGCGGGGGATACCGGGGAGCTGTTTTTT
CDR3 protein: CASRGLAGDTGELFF

V gene: TRBV4-3
J gene: TRBJ1-4
D gene: NA
clone size: NA
CDR3 DNA: TGCGCCAGCAGCCAAGATGGGAGGGGAGTTAATGAAAAACTGTTTTTT
CDR3 protein: CASSQDGRGVNEKLFF

V gene: TRBV24-1
J gene: TRBJ1-1
D gene: TRBD1
clone size: NA
CDR3 DNA: TGTGCCACCAGTGGGCAGGGGGAGAACACTGAAGCTTTCTTT
CDR3 protein: CATSGQGENTEAFF

V gene: TRBV6-5
J gene: TRBJ1-6
D gene: NA
clone size: NA
CDR3 DNA: TGTGCCAGCAGGGAGGGCCAAGATTCACCCCTCCACTTT
CDR3 protein: CASREGQDSPLHF

V gene: TRBV2
J gene: TRBJ1-2
D gene: TRBD1
clone size: NA
CDR3 DNA: TGTGCCAGCAGTATAGGACAGGGGGCGTATGGCTACACCTTC
CDR3 protein: CASSIGQGAYGYTF

V gene: TRBV12-3/TRBV12-4
J gene: TRBJ1-2
D gene: NA
clone size: NA
CDR3 DNA: TGTGCCAGCAGTCTGACACTTAACTATGGCTACACCTTC
CDR3 protein: CASSLTLNYGYTF

V gene: TRBV5-4
J gene: TRBJ2-2
D gene: TRBD2
clone size: few
CDR3 DNA: TGTGCCAGCAGCTCCGGGACTAGCGGGAGGGCCGCTGGCGGGGAGCTGTTTTTT
CDR3 protein: CASSSGTSGRAAGGELFF

V gene: TRBV4-1
J gene: TRBJ1-2
D gene: NA
clone size: NA
CDR3 DNA: TGCGCCAGCAGCCAAGAATCCACGGGGGGCTATGGCTACACCTTC
CDR3 protein: CASSQESTGGYGYTF

V gene: TRBV19
J gene: TRBJ1-2
D gene: NA
clone size: NA
CDR3 DNA: TGTGCCAGTAGCCCCACCGCGGGAACTTATGGCTACACCTTC
CDR3 protein: CASSPTAGTYGYTF

V gene: TRBV27
J gene: TRBJ2-1
D gene: NA
clone size: NA
CDR3 DNA: TGTGCCAGCAGAAGCAAGGGCAGAGGGGAGCAGTTCTTC
CDR3 protein: CASRSKGRGEQFF

V gene: TRBV30
J gene: TRBJ2-3
D gene: NA
clone size: NA
CDR3 DNA: TGTGCCTGGAGAAACGACAGGTACAACACAGATACGCAGTATTTT
CDR3 protein: CAWRNDRYNTDTQYF

V gene: TRBV28
J gene: TRBJ2-1
D gene: TRBD2
clone size: once
CDR3 DNA: TGTGCCAGCAGCCTGGTGGGTCGGGAGGGGTACCATGAGCAGTTCTTC
CDR3 protein: CASSLVGREGYHEQFF

V gene: TRBV12-5
J gene: TRBJ2-5
D gene: NA
clone size: NA
CDR3 DNA: TGTGCTAGTGTTTCAGCGAGGTCAAGCGAGACCCAGTACTTC
CDR3 protein: CASVSARSSETQYF

V gene: TRBV29-1
J gene: TRBJ1-3
D gene: TRBD1
clone size: NA
CDR3 DNA: TGCAGCGTTGTAGAGACAGGGGAATATTTT
CDR3 protein: CSVVETGEYF

V gene: TRBV6-1
J gene: TRBJ2-7
D gene: NA
clone size: NA
CDR3 DNA: TGTGCCAGCAGTGAAGCGGCGACAGTCTACGAGCAGTACTTC
CDR3 protein: CASSEAATVYEQYF

V gene: TRBV2
J gene: TRBJ2-4
D gene: NA
clone size: NA
CDR3 DNA: TGTGCCATGAAAGCGCCCTCCGGAAGCATTCAGTACTTC
CDR3 protein: CAMKAPSGSIQYF

V gene: TRBV11-2
J gene: TRBJ2-5
D gene: TRBD2
clone size: NA
CDR3 DNA: TGTGCCAGCAGCTTCACTAGCGGGGAACGTACCCAGTACTTC
CDR3 protein: CASSFTSGERTQYF

V gene: TRBV29-1
J gene: TRBJ1-5
D gene: TRBD1
clone size: NA
CDR3 DNA: TGCAGCGTTCAGGGGGCTGGCAATCAGCCCCAGCATTTT
CDR3 protein: CSVQGAGNQPQHF

V gene: TRBV12-5
J gene: TRBJ2-1
D gene: NA
clone size: NA
CDR3 DNA: TGTGCTAGTGGTTTGATGGACAGCTCCTACAATGAGCAGTTCTTC
CDR3 protein: CASGLMDSSYNEQFF

V gene: TRBV3-1/TRBV3-2
J gene: TRBJ2-4
D gene: NA
clone size: NA
CDR3 DNA: TGTGCCAGCAGCGAAAGGATTGAGGGAAACATTCAGTACTTC
CDR3 protein: CASSERIEGNIQYF

V gene: TRBV27
J gene: TRBJ2-7
D gene: NA
clone size: NA
CDR3 DNA: TGTGCCAGCGGGGGCGACTACGAGCAGTACTTC
CDR3 protein: CASGGDYEQYF

V gene: TRBV25-1
J gene: TRBJ2-7
D gene: NA
clone size: few
CDR3 DNA: TGTGCCAGCAACCCCGAGGGGGGGGATGGTCCGGAGTACTTC
CDR3 protein: CASNPEGGDGPEYF

V gene: TRBV6-2/TRBV6-3
J gene: TRBJ2-1
D gene: TRBD2
clone size: NA
CDR3 DNA: TGTGCCAGCAGTTTCAGGACTAGCGGGAAGAGCTCCTACAATGAGCAGTTCTTC
CDR3 protein: CASSFRTSGKSSYNEQFF

V gene: TRBV5-6
J gene: TRBJ2-5
D gene: NA
clone size: NA
CDR3 DNA: TGTGCCAGCAGCCCTGGGCAGGGTCAAGAGACCCAGTACTTC
CDR3 protein: CASSPGQGQETQYF

V gene: TRBV5-1
J gene: TRBJ1-5
D gene: NA
clone size: NA
CDR3 DNA: TGCGCCAGCAGCTTGGAAGGGGATAGCAATCAGCCCCAGCATTTT
CDR3 protein: CASSLEGDSNQPQHF

V gene: TRBV11-2
J gene: TRBJ2-3
D gene: NA
clone size: NA
CDR3 DNA: TGTGCCAGCAGCTTAGCGAACTACCGCACAGATACGCAGTATTTT
CDR3 protein: CASSLANYRTDTQYF

V gene: TRBV12-3/TRBV12-4
J gene: TRBJ2-7
D gene: NA
clone size: NA
CDR3 DNA: TGTGCCAGCAGTTCCAGCGGATTGAGGGAGCAGTACTTC
CDR3 protein: CASSSSGLREQYF

V gene: TRBV6-5
J gene: TRBJ1-3
D gene: NA
clone size: NA
CDR3 DNA: TGTGCCAGCAGGCAGGGGTCTGGAAACACCATATATTTT
CDR3 protein: CASRQGSGNTIYF

V gene: TRBV3-1/TRBV3-2
J gene: TRBJ1-6
D gene: TRBD1
clone size: NA
CDR3 DNA: TGTGCCAGCAGTGGCCGGGACAGGGGATCGTCACCCCTCCACTTT
CDR3 protein: CASSGRDRGSSPLHF

V gene: TRBV7-3
J gene: TRBJ2-1
D gene: TRBD2
clone size: few
CDR3 DNA: TGTGCCAGCAGCCCCCACTCTAGCGGTGAGCAGTTCTTC
CDR3 protein: CASSPHSSGEQFF

V gene: TRBV7-6
J gene: TRBJ2-2
D gene: NA
clone size: NA
CDR3 DNA: TGTGCCAGCAGCTTAGCGAGCACCGGGGAGCTGTTTTTT
CDR3 protein: CASSLASTGELFF

V gene: TRBV6-5
J gene: TRBJ2-7
D gene: NA
clone size: NA
CDR3 DNA: TGTGCCAGCGCGGACTCAACGAGGGAGCAGTACTTC
CDR3 protein: CASADSTREQYF

V gene: TRBV5-6
J gene: TRBJ1-6
D gene: NA
clone size: NA
CDR3 DNA: TGTGCCAGCAGCTTCCTCCAGGGGAGTAATTCACCCCTCCACTTT
CDR3 protein: CASSFLQGSNSPLHF

V gene: TRBV19
J gene: TRBJ1-2
D gene: TRBD1
clone size: NA
CDR3 DNA: TGTGCCAGTACAAGATCGGGACAGGATAACTATGGCTACACCTTC
CDR3 protein: CASTRSGQDNYGYTF

V gene: TRBV15
J gene: TRBJ2-5
D gene: NA
clone size: few
CDR3 DNA: TGTGCCACCAGCAGAGATAGCGCCGCTCAAGAGACCCAGTACTTC
CDR3 protein: CATSRDSAAQETQYF

V gene: TRBV9
J gene: TRBJ2-1
D gene: TRBD2
clone size: NA
CDR3 DNA: TGTGCCAGCAGCGTAGGGCCTAGCGGCAATGAGCAGTTCTTC
CDR3 protein: CASSVGPSGNEQFF

V gene: TRBV6-1
J gene: TRBJ1-2
D gene: TRBD1
clone size: NA
CDR3 DNA: TGTGCCAGCAGTGAAGGGACAGGGTCGAACTATGGCTACACCTTC
CDR3 protein: CASSEGTGSNYGYTF

V gene: TRBV7-9
J gene: TRBJ2-1
D gene: TRBD2
clone size: NA
CDR3 DNA: TGTGCCAGCACTTCAAGGACTAGCGGGGTTACGACCCGTCAATGGAATTGGTTCTTC
CDR3 protein: CASTSRTSGVTTRQWNWFF

V gene: TRBV30
J gene: TRBJ2-5
D gene: TRBD2
clone size: NA
CDR3 DNA: TGTGCCTGGAGTGTAGGGTGGACTAGCGGGGTCTATGAGACCCAGTACTTC
CDR3 protein: CAWSVGWTSGVYETQYF